These T cell receptor beta chains were read from a single sample in a study of cytomegalovirus exposure and HLA in healthy donors. The assay was immunoSEQ multiplex PCR, and TCRdb's table has in-frame clones only and misses some. The data hold roughly 120,000 clones, with around 64% observed a single time. The sample consisted of PBMCs. The source is a woman aged 25-40 years in good health and CMV-seronegative. CDR3s include the opening cysteine and the closing phenylalanine or tryptophan. The order of the fields is J gene, D gene, V gene, CDR3 length, clone size, CDR3 DNA, CDR3 protein. D genes are given only for firm matches. Clone size is stated in some rows and not others, as once, few, many or a class when expanded.

TRBJ1-5 | TRBD1 | TRBV19 | 16 | few | TGTGCCAGTAGTATAGGCCGGACAGGGGGCGGTCAGCCCCAGCATTTT | CASSIGRTGGGQPQHF
TRBJ1-1 | - | TRBV28 | 15 | few | TGTGCCAGCAGTCGTCCCCTTGTGGGGGGTCCTGAAGCTTTCTTT | CASSRPLVGGPEAFF
TRBJ2-1 | TRBD2 | TRBV6-5 | 15 | - | TGTGCCAGCAGTTACTCGGGACTAGCGATCAATGAGCAGTTCTTC | CASSYSGLAINEQFF
TRBJ2-1 | - | TRBV28 | 16 | - | TGTGCCAGCCGATCGATTCTAGTCCTCTACTACAATGAGCAGTTCTTC | CASRSILVLYYNEQFF
TRBJ1-2 | TRBD1 | TRBV29-1 | 13 | - | TGCAGCGTTGAACGGACAGGGTTTTATGGCTACACCTTC | CSVERTGFYGYTF
TRBJ2-7 | TRBD2 | TRBV10-3 | 13 | - | TGTGCCATCAGTCTCAAGGGAGGGTTTGAGCAGTACTTC | CAISLKGGFEQYF
TRBJ2-7 | TRBD2 | TRBV28 | 16 | - | TGTGCCAGCAGTTTAACGTCGGGGGGATCGCGGTACGAGCAGTACTTC | CASSLTSGGSRYEQYF
TRBJ1-6 | - | TRBV11-2 | 11 | - | TGTGCTACCGGCGGGGGTTCACCCCTCCACTTT | CATGGGSPLHF
TRBJ2-5 | TRBD2 | TRBV4-2 | 16 | - | TGTGCCAGCAGCCAGGGGACTAGCGGGAACCAAGAGACCCAGTACTTC | CASSQGTSGNQETQYF
TRBJ2-7 | TRBD2 | TRBV13 | 13 | - | TGTGCCAGCAGATCAAGCGGGAGCTACGAGCAGTACTTC | CASRSSGSYEQYF
TRBJ2-4 | - | TRBV6-5 | 11 | - | TGTGCCAGCGGATGGAGTTACATTCAGTACTTC | CASGWSYIQYF
TRBJ1-2 | - | TRBV25-1 | 16 | - | TGTGCCAGCAAGCCCCCAGGACAGTCCGGTGTAAGAGGCTACACCTTC | CASKPPGQSGVRGYTF
TRBJ2-7 | - | TRBV15 | 13 | - | TGTGCCACCAGCAGATCCTCCCCATCCGAGCAGTACTTC | CATSRSSPSEQYF
TRBJ1-5 | TRBD1 | TRBV19 | 16 | - | TGTGCCAGTAGCCCACCGTGGACAGGCTCCGGTCAGCCCCAGCATTTT | CASSPPWTGSGQPQHF
TRBJ1-6 | TRBD1 | TRBV2 | 16 | - | TGTGCCAGCAGTGAAGCTCCCGGGACAGTAAATTCACCCCTCCACTTT | CASSEAPGTVNSPLHF
TRBJ2-7 | TRBD1 | TRBV30 | 14 | few | TGTGCCTGGAGTGGTAGACAGGGCTTCTACGAGCAGTACTTC | CAWSGRQGFYEQYF
TRBJ2-5 | TRBD2 | TRBV7-2 | 16 | few | TGTGCCAGCAGCTTAACACTAGCGGGAGGGGGAGAGACCCAGTACTTC | CASSLTLAGGGETQYF
TRBJ2-1 | TRBD2 | TRBV7-6 | 15 | few | TGTGCCAGCAGCTTAGGACTAGCGGGAGGGCTTGAGCAGTTCTTC | CASSLGLAGGLEQFF
TRBJ2-7 | TRBD1 | TRBV28 | 16 | - | TGTGCCAGCAGGCGTACTACAGGGGCTTACTCCTACGAGCAGTACTTC | CASRRTTGAYSYEQYF
TRBJ1-5 | TRBD1 | TRBV2 | 14 | - | TGTGCCAGCAGTGAGGACAGGGTGTATCAGCCCCAGCATTTT | CASSEDRVYQPQHF
TRBJ2-7 | TRBD2 | TRBV7-8 | 16 | - | TGTGCCAGCAGCTCAGTGTGGCTAGCGGGCGTCTACGAGCAGTACTTC | CASSSVWLAGVYEQYF
TRBJ2-7 | TRBD1 | TRBV6-5 | 14 | few | TGTGCCAGCAGTTACCTGGGGGACAGGGACGAGCAGTACTTC | CASSYLGDRDEQYF
TRBJ1-2 | - | TRBV28 | 15 | - | TGTGCCAGCAGTTTAACCGGGACAACAAACTATGGCTACACCTTC | CASSLTGTTNYGYTF
TRBJ2-3 | - | TRBV7-2 | 13 | - | TGTGCCAGCAGCGAGCAAAGCACAGATACGCAGTATTTT | CASSEQSTDTQYF
TRBJ2-2 | - | TRBV29-1 | 15 | - | TGCAGCGTTGCCCACCGGGGGGCGGGGACCGGGGAGCTGTTTTTT | CSVAHRGAGTGELFF
TRBJ2-7 | - | TRBV10-3 | 12 | - | TGTGCCATCAGTCAACTCGCTTACGAGCAGTACTTC | CAISQLAYEQYF
TRBJ2-5 | - | TRBV20-1 | 11 | few | TGCAGTGCTCAGCCGGGAGAGACCCAGTACTTC | CSAQPGETQYF
TRBJ2-5 | - | TRBV30 | 13 | - | TGTGCCTGGAGTGTACGACCCTCGGGGACCCAGTACTTC | CAWSVRPSGTQYF
TRBJ2-3 | - | TRBV5-5 | 20 | - | TGTGCCAGCAGCTTGGAGGGACACCTCATAGGAGCGACGAAGATGGATACGCAGTATTTT | CASSLEGHLIGATKMDTQYF
TRBJ1-5 | - | TRBV6-1 | 15 | - | TGTGCCAGCAGTGAAGGATCGGTAGACAATCAGCCCCAGCATTTT | CASSEGSVDNQPQHF
TRBJ2-3 | - | TRBV7-2 | 13 | few | TGTGCCAGCACCCCCCCGGGGACAGATACGCAGTATTTT | CASTPPGTDTQYF
TRBJ2-5 | - | TRBV29-1 | 12 | - | TGCAGCGGGAAGACTAGTGGGGAGACCCAGTACTTC | CSGKTSGETQYF
TRBJ1-1 | TRBD1 | TRBV6-1 | 14 | - | TGTGCCAGCATTAGGGACAGGGGGAACACTGAAGCTTTCTTT | CASIRDRGNTEAFF
TRBJ2-1 | TRBD2 | TRBV27 | 18 | - | TGTGCCAGCAGTCTTCGACTAGCGGGAAAGGGGTCCTACAATGAGCAGTTCTTC | CASSLRLAGKGSYNEQFF
TRBJ2-1 | - | TRBV5-1 | 16 | - | TGCGCCAGCACCCTAGGCGGTCTCCTCTCCTACAATGAGCAGTTCTTC | CASTLGGLLSYNEQFF
TRBJ1-1 | TRBD1 | TRBV5-1 | 15 | few | TGCGCCAGCAGCTCAGGGGGCGGATCGGGCACTGAAGCTTTCTTT | CASSSGGGSGTEAFF
TRBJ2-2 | TRBD2 | TRBV29-1 | 14 | - | TGCAGCGTTCGACTAGCGGTTAACACCGGGGAGCTGTTTTTT | CSVRLAVNTGELFF
TRBJ2-7 | TRBD1 | TRBV6-5 | 14 | few | TGTGCCAGCAGTTACTCGAACAGGGGATACGAGCAGTACTTC | CASSYSNRGYEQYF
TRBJ1-1 | - | TRBV7-8 | 15 | - | TGTGCCAGCAGCTTAGCTCTGCTGGAGAACACTGAGGCTTTCTTT | CASSLALLENTEAFF
TRBJ1-5 | - | TRBV18 | 14 | - | TGTGCCAGCTCACCACCTGGCAGGGTTCAGCCCCAGCATTTT | CASSPPGRVQPQHF
TRBJ2-5 | TRBD1 | TRBV28 | 16 | - | TGTGCCAGCAGTTCCCAAGGACAGGGTCCTGGGGAGACCCAGTACTTC | CASSSQGQGPGETQYF
TRBJ1-5 | TRBD1 | TRBV28 | 20 | - | TGTGCCAGCAGCCCCCCCTTGCCGGGACAGGGGTTCGAGGGCAATCAGCCCCAGCATTTT | CASSPPLPGQGFEGNQPQHF
TRBJ2-3 | TRBD1 | TRBV29-1 | 12 | - | TGCAGCGCTGGACAGGGCAGCGATACGCAGTATTTT | CSAGQGSDTQYF
TRBJ2-7 | TRBD2 | TRBV2 | 15 | few | TGTGCCAGCAGTGAGTCTAGCGGGAGATTCTACGAGCAGTACTTC | CASSESSGRFYEQYF
TRBJ1-1 | TRBD1 | TRBV2 | 14 | - | TGTGCCAGCAGTGGGGACAGCTTGAACACTGAAGCTTTCTTT | CASSGDSLNTEAFF
TRBJ2-1 | TRBD2 | TRBV9 | 15 | - | TGTGCCAGCAGCGCGACTAGCGGGTTTATCAATGAGCAGTTCTTC | CASSATSGFINEQFF
TRBJ2-3 | - | TRBV9 | 15 | - | TGTGCCAGCAGCGGAATAGCGGCCAGCACAGATACGCAGTATTTT | CASSGIAASTDTQYF
TRBJ2-3 | - | TRBV9 | 15 | few | TGTGCCAGCAGCGTAGAAAGCGGGTCCACAGATACGCAGTATTTT | CASSVESGSTDTQYF
TRBJ1-5 | - | TRBV6-5 | 13 | - | TGTGCCAGCAGTTGGACTGAACGTGGGCCCCAGCATTTT | CASSWTERGPQHF
TRBJ1-5 | - | TRBV15 | 15 | few | TGTGCCACCAGCGGGGCACAGGGTGGTAATCAGCCCCAGCATTTT | CATSGAQGGNQPQHF
TRBJ1-2 | - | TRBV28 | 13 | - | TGTGCCACCCAGGTCTTGAATCACTATGGCTACACCTTC | CATQVLNHYGYTF
TRBJ1-6 | - | TRBV21-1 | 14 | - | TGTGCCAGCAGCAAACAGGGGGATAATTCACCCCTCCACTTT | CASSKQGDNSPLHF
TRBJ1-2 | - | TRBV5-6 | 13 | - | TGTGCCAGCAGCTTAGACAGTTTCTATGGCTACACCTTC | CASSLDSFYGYTF
TRBJ1-2 | - | TRBV10-3 | 16 | few | TGTGCCATCAGTGAGTCGTCGGCAGGGAAAAACTATGGCTACACCTTC | CAISESSAGKNYGYTF